Listed below are T cell receptor beta chains from one sample, sequenced in a study of identical twins. TCRdb reprocessed the 5' RACE reads with MiXCR, giving one entry per CDR3 protein. Counted here are just over 450,000 distinct CDR3 sequences, approximately 14% occurring once; the ten biggest clones make up 0.4% to 0.55%. These same data were also listed under a study on yellow fever vaccine responses in identical twins.

The specimen sequenced was CD4+ T cells sorted from blood. These receptors all stem from a woman younger than 35 in good health. Each CDR3 is given with its conserved first and last residue. The D gene is left open where the match is weak. Some rows mark clone size as missing; the rest say once, few, many or name a class of expanded clone.

J	size	V	D	DNA	CDR3
TRBJ1-2	few	TRBV24-1	.	TGTGCCACCAGTGATCCGGGCCAAGCTAACTATGGCTACACCTTC	CATSDPGQANYGYTF
TRBJ2-7	few	TRBV6-5	TRBD2	TGTGCCAGCAGTTCCAGCGGGGGGTTGGCCTACGAGCAGTACTTC	CASSSSGGLAYEQYF
TRBJ2-2	few	TRBV6-1	.	TGTGCCAGCAGCAAGCGTGGTGGGGGGAACACCGGGGAGCTGTTTTTT	CASSKRGGGNTGELFF
TRBJ2-7	.	TRBV27	.	TGTGCCAGCAGTTTATTCCCCACAGGGTCCTACGAGCAGTACTTC	CASSLFPTGSYEQYF
TRBJ2-7	few	TRBV5-1	TRBD1	TGCGCCAGCAGCCCCAACCCGACAGGGGCCGAGCAGTACTTC	CASSPNPTGAEQYF
TRBJ2-1	many	TRBV29-1	TRBD2	TGCAGCGTTGACGCGGGAGGATACAATGAGCAGTTCTTC	CSVDAGGYNEQFF
TRBJ2-1	few	TRBV19	.	TGTGCCAGTAGTATAGGGACTTCGAATGAGCAGTTCTTC	CASSIGTSNEQFF
TRBJ2-1	.	TRBV24-1	.	TGTGCCACCAGTGACCCCGCTTTCCAGGGAGCGAGCTCCTACAATGAGCAGTTCTTC	CATSDPAFQGASSYNEQFF
TRBJ2-7	few	TRBV20-1	TRBD2	TGCAGTGCTAACTCCGGGACTAGCGCCTACGAGCAGTACTTC	CSANSGTSAYEQYF
TRBJ2-3	few	TRBV5-6	TRBD1	TGTGCCAGTTTTCCACAGGGGCGCAGAGGAGATACGCAGTATTTT	CASFPQGRRGDTQYF
TRBJ1-5	many	TRBV29-1	.	TGCAGCGTTGGTGAAGGGCACCAGCCCCAGCATTTT	CSVGEGHQPQHF
TRBJ2-1	.	TRBV27	TRBD2	TGTGCCAGCAGTCCCATGCCCCTAGCGGGGCAACACAATGAGCAGTTCTTC	CASSPMPLAGQHNEQFF
TRBJ2-7	few	TRBV7-2	.	TGTGCCAGCAGCTTATGGTCCAGGGACTACGAGCAGTACTTC	CASSLWSRDYEQYF
TRBJ2-2	many	TRBV10-2	TRBD1	TGCGCCAGCAGTCCCCAGGGACAGAGGAACACCGGGGAGCTGTTTTTT	CASSPQGQRNTGELFF
TRBJ2-7	few	TRBV3-1	TRBD2	TGTGCCAGCAGCCAAGATAGTACTAGCGGGAGAGAGTACGAGCAGTACTTC	CASSQDSTSGREYEQYF
TRBJ2-1	many	TRBV12-3/TRBV12-4	.	TGTGCCAGCAGCCAGTCCTACAATGAGCAGTTCTTC	CASSQSYNEQFF
TRBJ2-7	.	TRBV15	.	TGTGCCACCAGCAGAGCAGTCCAGGGTGGCGAGCAGTACTTC	CATSRAVQGGEQYF
TRBJ1-2	.	TRBV28	TRBD1	TGTGCCAGCGGACCGGGACAGGCCCGATGGGGCTACACCTTC	CASGPGQARWGYTF